This TCR beta chain was captured by sequencing in a study of shared T cell receptors in the human thymus. Germline-derived CDR1 and CDR2 are MGHRA and YSYEKL. Trimming removed 4 bases from V and 0 bases from J; junction bases left unmatched: 5. This CDR3 is 17 amino acids long. Assay: immunoSEQ multiplex PCR; the TCRdb copy retains only in-frame clones and omits some. The sample holds some 700,000 clones, approximately 83% seen once. Another study also made use of these data, one on human thymus T cells. That source notes: Corrective surgery for congenital heart defects was being performed on the healthy Finnish infants who served as donors. The thymus tissue came from resections taken during corrective heart surgery. Thymic repertoires from unrelated individuals overlapped highly, related research reported.

Specimen: thymocytes. J is TRBJ1-6 and V is TRBV4-1; 8 nucleotides align to TRBD1. The receptor was isolated from a girl less than two years old with a congenital heart defect. CDR3 coding DNA: TGCGCCAGCAGCCGGGGACAGGCCGGCTCCTATAATTCACCCCTCCACTTT. It translates to CASSRGQAGSYNSPLHF.